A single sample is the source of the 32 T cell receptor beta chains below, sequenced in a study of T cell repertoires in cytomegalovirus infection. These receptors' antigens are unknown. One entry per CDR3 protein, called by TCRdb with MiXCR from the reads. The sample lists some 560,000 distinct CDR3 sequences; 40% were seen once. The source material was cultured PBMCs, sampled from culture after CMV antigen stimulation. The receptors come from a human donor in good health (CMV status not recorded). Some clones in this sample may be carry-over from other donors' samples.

This CDR3 is CASSRAGGPLPDTQYF. CDR3 sequence (DNA): TGTGCCAGCAGTAGAGCGGGAGGGCCCCTCCCCGATACGCAGTATTTT. J is TRBJ2-3 and V is TRBV6-1; TRBD2 aligns across 10 bases. This CDR3 spans 16 amino acids. V lost 5 bases, J lost 6 bases, and 11 bases stayed unmatched. The germline V gene has CDR1 MNHNS and CDR2 SASEGT.

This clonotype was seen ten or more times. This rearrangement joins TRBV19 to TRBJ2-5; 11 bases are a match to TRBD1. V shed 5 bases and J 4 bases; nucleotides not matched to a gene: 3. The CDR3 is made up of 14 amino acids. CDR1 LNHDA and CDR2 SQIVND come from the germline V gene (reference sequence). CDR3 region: CASSQDRGRETQYF. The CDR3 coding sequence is TGTGCCAGTAGTCAGGACAGGGGGCGAGAGACCCAGTACTTC.

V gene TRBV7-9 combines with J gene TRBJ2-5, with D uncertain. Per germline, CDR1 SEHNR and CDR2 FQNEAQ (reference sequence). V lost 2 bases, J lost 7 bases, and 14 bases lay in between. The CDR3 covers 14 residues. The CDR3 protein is CASSLFTQEWTQYF. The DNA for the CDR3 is TGTGCCAGCAGCTTATTTACCCAAGAGTGGACCCAGTACTTC. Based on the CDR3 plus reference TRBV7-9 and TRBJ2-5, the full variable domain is DTGVSQNPRHKITKRGQNVTFRCDPISEHNRLYWYRQTLGQGPEFLTYFQNEAQLEKSRLLSDRFSAERPKGSFSTLEIQRTEQGDSAMYLCASSLFTQEWTQYFGPGTRLLVL.

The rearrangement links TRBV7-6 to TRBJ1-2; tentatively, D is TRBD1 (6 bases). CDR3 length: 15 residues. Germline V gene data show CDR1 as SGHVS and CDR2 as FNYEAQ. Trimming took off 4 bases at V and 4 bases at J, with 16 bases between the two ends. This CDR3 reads CASSYPGGALYGYTF. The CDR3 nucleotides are TGTGCCAGCAGCTACCCCGGGGGGGCGCTCTATGGCTACACCTTC.

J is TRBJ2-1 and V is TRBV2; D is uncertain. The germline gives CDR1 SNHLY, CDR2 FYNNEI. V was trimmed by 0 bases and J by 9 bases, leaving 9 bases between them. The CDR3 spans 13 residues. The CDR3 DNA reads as TGTGCCAGCAGTGAAGCATGGTCTAGTGAGCAGTTCTTC. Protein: CASSEAWSSEQFF.

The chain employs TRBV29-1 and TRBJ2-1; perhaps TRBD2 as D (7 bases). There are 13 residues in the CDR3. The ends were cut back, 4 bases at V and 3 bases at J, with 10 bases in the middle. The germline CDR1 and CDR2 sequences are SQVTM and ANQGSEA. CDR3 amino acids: CSVAGGFYNEQFF. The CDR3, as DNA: TGCAGCGTTGCGGGGGGCTTCTACAATGAGCAGTTCTTC.

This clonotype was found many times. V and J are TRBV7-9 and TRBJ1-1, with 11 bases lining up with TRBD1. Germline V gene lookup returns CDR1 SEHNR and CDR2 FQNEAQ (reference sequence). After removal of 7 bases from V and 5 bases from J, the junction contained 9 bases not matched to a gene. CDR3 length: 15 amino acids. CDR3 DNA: TGTGCCAGCACCACCTCCGGGACAGGGGGGACTGAAGCTTTCTTT. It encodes CASTTSGTGGTEAFF.

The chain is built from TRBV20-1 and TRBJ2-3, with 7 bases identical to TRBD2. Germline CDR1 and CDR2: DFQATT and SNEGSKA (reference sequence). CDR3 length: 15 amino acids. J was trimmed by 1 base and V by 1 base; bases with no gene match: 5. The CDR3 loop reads CSARVLSGGTDTQYF. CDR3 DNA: TGCAGTGCTAGAGTTCTCAGCGGGGGCACAGATACGCAGTATTTT.

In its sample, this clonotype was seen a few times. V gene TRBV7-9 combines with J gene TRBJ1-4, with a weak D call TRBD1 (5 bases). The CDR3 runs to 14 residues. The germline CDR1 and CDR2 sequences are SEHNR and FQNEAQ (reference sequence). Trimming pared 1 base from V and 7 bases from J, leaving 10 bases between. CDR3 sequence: CASSLGQGREKLFF. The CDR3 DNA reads TGTGCCAGCAGCTTAGGGCAGGGACGTGAAAAACTGTTTTTT. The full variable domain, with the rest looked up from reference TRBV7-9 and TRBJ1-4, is DTGVSQNPRHKITKRGQNVTFRCDPISEHNRLYWYRQTLGQGPEFLTYFQNEAQLEKSRLLSDRFSAERPKGSFSTLEIQRTEQGDSAMYLCASSLGQGREKLFFGSGTQLSVL.

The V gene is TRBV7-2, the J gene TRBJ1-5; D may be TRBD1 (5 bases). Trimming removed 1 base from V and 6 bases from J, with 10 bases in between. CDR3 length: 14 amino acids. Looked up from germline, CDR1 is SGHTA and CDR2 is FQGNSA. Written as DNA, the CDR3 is TGTGCCAGCAGCTTAGTTGACGGGGGTCAGCCCCAGCATTTT. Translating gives CASSLVDGGQPQHF.

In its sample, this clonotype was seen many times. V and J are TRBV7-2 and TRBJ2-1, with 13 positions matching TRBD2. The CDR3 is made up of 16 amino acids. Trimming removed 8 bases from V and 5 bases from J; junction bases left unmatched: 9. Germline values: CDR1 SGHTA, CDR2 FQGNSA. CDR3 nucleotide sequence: TGTGCCAGCCGAACTTTAGGGACTAGCGGGGACAATGAGCAGTTCTTC. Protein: CASRTLGTSGDNEQFF.

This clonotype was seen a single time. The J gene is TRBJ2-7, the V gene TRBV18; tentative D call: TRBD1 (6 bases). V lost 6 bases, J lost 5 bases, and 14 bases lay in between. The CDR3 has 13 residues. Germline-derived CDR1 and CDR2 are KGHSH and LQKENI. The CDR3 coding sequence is TGTGCCAGCTCCCTCACAGGGATCGACGAGCAGTACTTC. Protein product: CASSLTGIDEQYF. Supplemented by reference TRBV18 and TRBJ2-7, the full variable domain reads NAGVMQNPRHLVRRRGQEARLRCSPMKGHSHVYWYRQLPEEGLKFMVYLQKENIIDESGMPKERFSAEFPKEGPSILRIQQVVRGDSAAYFCASSLTGIDEQYFGPGTRLTVT.

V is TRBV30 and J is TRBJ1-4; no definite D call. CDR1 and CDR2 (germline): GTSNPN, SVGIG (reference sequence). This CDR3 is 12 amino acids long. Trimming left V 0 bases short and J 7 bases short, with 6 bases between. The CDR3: CAWSVRREKLFF. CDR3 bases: TGTGCCTGGAGTGTACGTCGTGAAAAACTGTTTTTT.

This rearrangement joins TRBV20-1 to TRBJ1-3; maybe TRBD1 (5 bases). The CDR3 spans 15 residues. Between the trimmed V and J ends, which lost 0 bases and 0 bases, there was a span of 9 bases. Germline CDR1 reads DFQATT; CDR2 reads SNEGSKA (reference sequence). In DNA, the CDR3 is TGCAGTGCTAGAGATTGGGGCAGCTCTGGAAACACCATATATTTT. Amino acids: CSARDWGSSGNTIYF.

This CDR3 reads CASSYGRGSSNQPQHF. The CDR3 DNA follows: TGTGCCAGCAGTTACGGGAGGGGTTCTAGCAATCAGCCCCAGCATTTT. The chain joins TRBV6-5 to TRBJ1-5, with a weak D call TRBD1 (5 bases). Germline CDR1 and CDR2: MNHEY and SVGAGI. This CDR3 spans 16 amino acids. Trimming stripped 2 bases from V and 0 bases from J, with 11 bases between.

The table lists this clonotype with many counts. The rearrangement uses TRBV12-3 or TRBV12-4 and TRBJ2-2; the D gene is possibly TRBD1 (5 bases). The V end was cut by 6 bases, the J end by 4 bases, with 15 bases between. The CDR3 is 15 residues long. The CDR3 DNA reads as TGTGCCAGCAGCCCTAGGGGTCTGGGCACCGGGGAGCTGTTTTTT. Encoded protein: CASSPRGLGTGELFF.

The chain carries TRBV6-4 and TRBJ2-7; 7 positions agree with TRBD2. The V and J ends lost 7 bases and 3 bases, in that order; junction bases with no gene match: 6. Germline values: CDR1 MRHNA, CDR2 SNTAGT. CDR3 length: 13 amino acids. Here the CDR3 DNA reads TGTGCCAGCAACCAGCGGGGCCTCTACGAGCAGTACTTC. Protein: CASNQRGLYEQYF.

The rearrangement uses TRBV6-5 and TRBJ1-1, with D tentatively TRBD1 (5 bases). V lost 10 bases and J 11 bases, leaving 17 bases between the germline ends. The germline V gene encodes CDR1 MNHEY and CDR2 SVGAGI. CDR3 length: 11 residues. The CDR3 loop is CATTNGGMAFF. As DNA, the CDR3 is TGTGCCACCACAAACGGGGGGATGGCTTTCTTT.

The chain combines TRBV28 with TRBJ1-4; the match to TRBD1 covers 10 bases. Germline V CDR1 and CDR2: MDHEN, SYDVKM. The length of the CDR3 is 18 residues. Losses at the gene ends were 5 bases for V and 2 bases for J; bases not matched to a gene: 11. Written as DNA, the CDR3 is TGTGCCAGCAGTCCCGGGACAGGGGTAGTGGCGACTAATGAAAAACTGTTTTTT. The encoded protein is CASSPGTGVVATNEKLFF.

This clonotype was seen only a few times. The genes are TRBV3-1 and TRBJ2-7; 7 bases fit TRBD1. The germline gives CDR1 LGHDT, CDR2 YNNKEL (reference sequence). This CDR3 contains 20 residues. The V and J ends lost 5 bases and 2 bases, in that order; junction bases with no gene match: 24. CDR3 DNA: TGTGCCAGCAGCGCCCGACCGGGACAGCTATTTTTTTTACAACCCTACGAGCAGTACTTC. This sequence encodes CASSARPGQLFFLQPYEQYF.

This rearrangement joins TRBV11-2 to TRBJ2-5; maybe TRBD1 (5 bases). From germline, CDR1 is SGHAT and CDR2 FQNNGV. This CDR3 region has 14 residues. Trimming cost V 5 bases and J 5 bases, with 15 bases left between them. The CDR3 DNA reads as TGTGCCAGCAGCCACGACAGAGGATCGGAGACCCAGTACTTC. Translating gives CASSHDRGSETQYF.

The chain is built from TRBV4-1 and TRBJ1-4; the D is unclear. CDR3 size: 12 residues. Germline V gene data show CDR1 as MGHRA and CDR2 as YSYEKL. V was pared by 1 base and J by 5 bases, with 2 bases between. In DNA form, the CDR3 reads TGCGCCAGCAGCCAAGGCAATGAAAAACTGTTTTTT. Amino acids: CASSQGNEKLFF.

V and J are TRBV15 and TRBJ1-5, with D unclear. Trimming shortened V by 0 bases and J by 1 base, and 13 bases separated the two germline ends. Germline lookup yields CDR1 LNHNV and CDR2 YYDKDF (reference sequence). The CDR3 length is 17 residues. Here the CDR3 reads CATSREGGQASNQPQHF. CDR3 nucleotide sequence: TGTGCCACCAGCAGAGAGGGAGGCCAAGCAAGCAATCAGCCCCAGCATTTT.

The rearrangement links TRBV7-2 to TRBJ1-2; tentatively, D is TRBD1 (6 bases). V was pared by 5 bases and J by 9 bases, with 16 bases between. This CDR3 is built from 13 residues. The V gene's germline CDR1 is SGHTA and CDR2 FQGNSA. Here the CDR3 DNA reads TGTGCCAGCAGCCCGTACAGGGAGGGCCGCTACACCTTC. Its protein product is CASSPYREGRYTF.

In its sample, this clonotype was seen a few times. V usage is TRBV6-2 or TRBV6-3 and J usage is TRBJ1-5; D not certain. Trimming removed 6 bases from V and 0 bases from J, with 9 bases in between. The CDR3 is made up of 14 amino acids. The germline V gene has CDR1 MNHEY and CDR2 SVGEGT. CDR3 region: CASSQRGSNQPQHF. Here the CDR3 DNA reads TGTGCCAGCAGCCAGCGGGGTAGCAATCAGCCCCAGCATTTT.

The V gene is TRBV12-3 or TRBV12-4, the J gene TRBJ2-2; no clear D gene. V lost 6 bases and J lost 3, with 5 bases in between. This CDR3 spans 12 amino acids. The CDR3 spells CASRSYTGELFF. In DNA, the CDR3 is TGTGCCAGCAGATCCTACACCGGGGAGCTGTTTTTT.

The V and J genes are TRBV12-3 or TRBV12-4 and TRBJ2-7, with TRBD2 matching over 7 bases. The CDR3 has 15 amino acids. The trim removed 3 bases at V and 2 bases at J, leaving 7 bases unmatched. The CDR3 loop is CASSFSSGVTYEQYF. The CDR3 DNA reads TGTGCCAGCAGTTTTTCGAGCGGGGTGACCTACGAGCAGTACTTC.

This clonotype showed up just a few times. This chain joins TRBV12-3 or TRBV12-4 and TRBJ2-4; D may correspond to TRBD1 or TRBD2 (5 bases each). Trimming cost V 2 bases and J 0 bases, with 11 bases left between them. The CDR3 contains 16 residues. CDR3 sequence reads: CASSLRGVLAKNIQYF. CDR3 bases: TGTGCCAGCAGTTTACGAGGGGTACTAGCCAAAAACATTCAGTACTTC.

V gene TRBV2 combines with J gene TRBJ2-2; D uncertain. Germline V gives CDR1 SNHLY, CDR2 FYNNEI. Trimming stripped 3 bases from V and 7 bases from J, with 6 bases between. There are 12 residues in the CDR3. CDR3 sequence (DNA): TGTGCCAGCAGTGATTCTTACGGGGAGCTGTTTTTT. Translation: CASSDSYGELFF.

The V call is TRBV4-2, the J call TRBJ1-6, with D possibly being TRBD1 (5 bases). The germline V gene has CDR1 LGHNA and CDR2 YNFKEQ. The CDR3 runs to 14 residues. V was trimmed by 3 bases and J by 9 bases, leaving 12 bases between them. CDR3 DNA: TGTGCCAGCAGCCATAGCAGCCAGGGTTCACCCCTCCACTTT. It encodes CASSHSSQGSPLHF.

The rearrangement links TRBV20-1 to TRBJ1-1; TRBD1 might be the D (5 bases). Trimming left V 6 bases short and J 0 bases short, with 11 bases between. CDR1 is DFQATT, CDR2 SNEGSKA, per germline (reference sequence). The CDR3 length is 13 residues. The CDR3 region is CSARPGLNTEAFF. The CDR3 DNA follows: TGCAGTGCAAGGCCGGGACTGAACACTGAAGCTTTCTTT.

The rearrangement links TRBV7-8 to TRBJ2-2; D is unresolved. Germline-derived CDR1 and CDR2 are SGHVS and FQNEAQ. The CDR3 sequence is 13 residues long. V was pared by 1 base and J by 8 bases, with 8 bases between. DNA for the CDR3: TGTGCCAGCAGCTTAGGGAGTCCTGGGGAGCTGTTTTTT. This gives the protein CASSLGSPGELFF.